A selection of T cell receptor beta chains follows, all from one sample in a study of blood T cell repertoires in COVID-19. TCRdb's copy holds only in-frame clones and misses some; the assay was immunoSEQ multiplex PCR. Among about 140,000 clones listed, around 80% were seen once. The sample comprised peripheral blood. Receptor source: an older woman with acute or convalescent COVID-19. The CDR3 runs from the conserved cysteine through the conserved F or W. The size field is filled for only some rows; it gives once, few, many or a size class.

v_call	clone_size	j_call	cdr3_aa
TRBV28	few	TRBJ1-5	CASRREGDSENQPQHF
TRBV9	.	TRBJ2-1	CASSVTGVKDEQFF
TRBV7-2	few	TRBJ2-1	CASSLMVFSTNQYNEQFF
TRBV18	once	TRBJ1-6	CASSGLGHFYNSPLHF
TRBV28	.	TRBJ1-5	CASSLSGGARSQPQHF
TRBV7-9	.	TRBJ1-6	CASSVDRGPHNSPLHF
TRBV9	.	TRBJ2-2	CASSPRPGNTGELFF
TRBV21-1	.	TRBJ2-1	CARKGGANNEQFF
TRBV27	.	TRBJ2-7	CASSLIKQGAKDEQYF
TRBV3-1/TRBV3-2	.	TRBJ2-7	CASSQGKSPGYEQYF
TRBV11-1	.	TRBJ1-3	CASSLMPTGTARF
TRBV28	once	TRBJ2-3	CASSPLTGGWDTQYF
TRBV30	.	TRBJ1-1	CAWSTGTQNTEAFF
TRBV11-2	many	TRBJ1-1	CASSFGSRAFF
TRBV6-5	few	TRBJ2-7	CASSLGTSGYEQYF
TRBV28	.	TRBJ1-5	CASSSLPQPQHF
TRBV14	many	TRBJ1-6	CASSLQGSSTLHF
TRBV11-2	.	TRBJ1-2	CASSLGRGQGYTF
TRBV27	.	TRBJ2-1	CASGWASEYNEQFF
TRBV6-1	.	TRBJ1-1	CASIQRRGRTEAFF
TRBV3-1/TRBV3-2	.	TRBJ2-1	CASSPDSSSYNEQFF
TRBV27	.	TRBJ1-2	CASSAYSGGGYTF
TRBV7-2	.	TRBJ1-3	CASSLPGAGNTIYF
TRBV3-1/TRBV3-2	.	TRBJ2-3	CASSQGKGQDTQYF
TRBV5-6	.	TRBJ2-7	CASSQYRGVHEQYF
TRBV2	.	TRBJ2-1	CASRGSEQFF
TRBV3-1/TRBV3-2	few	TRBJ1-6	CASSYGSYNSPLHF
TRBV28	.	TRBJ1-4	CASSFSAPAGNEKLFF
TRBV27	.	TRBJ1-5	CASSFSGGEGQPQHF
TRBV12-3/TRBV12-4	.	TRBJ2-1	CASSLSRLYEQFF
TRBV7-2	.	TRBJ2-1	CASSLVRGVYNEQFF
TRBV27	.	TRBJ1-2	CASRPGQGYGYTF
TRBV7-9	.	TRBJ2-3	CASADVADTQYF